What follows are 6 T cell receptor beta chains derived from one specimen sequenced in a study of type 1 and type 2 diabetes patients. Amplification started from genomic DNA. Multiplex PCR with 30 forward and 13 reverse primers amplified the TCR beta CDR3. From the multiplex PCR reads, TCRdb called clonotypes with MiXCR, one entry per CDR3 protein. Here the sample spans some 250,000 distinct CDR3 sequences, approximately 45% being singletons. Specimen: peripheral blood mononuclear cells (PBMCs). These receptors were obtained from a man younger than 35 with type 2 diabetes.

This clonotype was observed a handful of times. This sequence joins TRBV24-1 and TRBJ2-3; TRBD2 might be the D (5 bases). The germline V gene encodes CDR1 KGHDR and CDR2 SFDVKD. This CDR3 is 14 amino acids long. Between the trimmed V and J ends, which lost 7 bases and 4 bases, there was a span of 14 bases. This CDR3 reads CATRSSYHPDTQYF. The CDR3 coding sequence is TGTGCCACCAGATCTAGCTATCATCCAGATACGCAGTATTTT.

A few counts support this clonotype. Here the CDR3 DNA reads TGTGCCAGCAGTGCAGGGACAGCCCGGCGTCCTGGCTACACCTTC. Its translation is CASSAGTARRPGYTF. This rearrangement joins TRBV6-1 to TRBJ1-2, with 7 bases aligning to TRBD1. Germline V CDR1 and CDR2: MNHNS, SASEGT. The V segment lost 4 bases and the J segment 7 bases; nucleotides outside the gene matches: 12. The CDR3 length is 15 residues.

This clonotype was detected a few times. V usage is TRBV5-1 and J usage is TRBJ2-1, with 10 bases lining up with TRBD1. Trimming took 4 bases from V and 6 from J; bases not matched to a gene: 10. Germline V gene sequence: CDR1 SGHRS, CDR2 YFSETQ. The CDR3 extends over 16 amino acids. The CDR3 coding sequence is TGCGCCAGCAGCCAACTCGACGGACAGGGGGTCAATGAGCAGTTCTTC. Encoded protein: CASSQLDGQGVNEQFF.

This chain connects TRBV7-2 to TRBJ2-5; no reliable D call. The V end was cut by 1 base, the J end by 3 bases, with 9 bases between. CDR1 and CDR2 (germline): SGHTA, FQGNSA. The CDR3 runs to 14 residues. The CDR3 loop reads CASSLVGQKETQYF. CDR3 bases: TGTGCCAGCAGCTTAGTCGGTCAAAAAGAGACCCAGTACTTC.

With regard to this clonotype: One end of the junction varies from germline; a read error may be responsible. The V call is TRBV6-6, the J call TRBJ1-2; D is unclear. The CDR3 is 13 amino acids. Germline CDR1 and CDR2: MNHNY and SVGAGI (reference sequence). In nucleotides, the CDR3 is TGTGCCATCAGTGAAGGCGGAAACTATGGCTACACCTTC. Encoded protein: CAISEGGNYGYTF.

J is TRBJ2-7 and V is TRBV6-5, with D hard to call. Germline values: CDR1 MNHEY, CDR2 SVGAGI. The length of the CDR3 is 15 residues. Trimming pared 6 bases from V and 3 bases from J, leaving 18 bases between. The CDR3 sequence: CASRIYGSTFYEQYF. In DNA, the CDR3 is TGTGCCAGCAGAATTTACGGGTCTACCTTCTACGAGCAGTACTTC.